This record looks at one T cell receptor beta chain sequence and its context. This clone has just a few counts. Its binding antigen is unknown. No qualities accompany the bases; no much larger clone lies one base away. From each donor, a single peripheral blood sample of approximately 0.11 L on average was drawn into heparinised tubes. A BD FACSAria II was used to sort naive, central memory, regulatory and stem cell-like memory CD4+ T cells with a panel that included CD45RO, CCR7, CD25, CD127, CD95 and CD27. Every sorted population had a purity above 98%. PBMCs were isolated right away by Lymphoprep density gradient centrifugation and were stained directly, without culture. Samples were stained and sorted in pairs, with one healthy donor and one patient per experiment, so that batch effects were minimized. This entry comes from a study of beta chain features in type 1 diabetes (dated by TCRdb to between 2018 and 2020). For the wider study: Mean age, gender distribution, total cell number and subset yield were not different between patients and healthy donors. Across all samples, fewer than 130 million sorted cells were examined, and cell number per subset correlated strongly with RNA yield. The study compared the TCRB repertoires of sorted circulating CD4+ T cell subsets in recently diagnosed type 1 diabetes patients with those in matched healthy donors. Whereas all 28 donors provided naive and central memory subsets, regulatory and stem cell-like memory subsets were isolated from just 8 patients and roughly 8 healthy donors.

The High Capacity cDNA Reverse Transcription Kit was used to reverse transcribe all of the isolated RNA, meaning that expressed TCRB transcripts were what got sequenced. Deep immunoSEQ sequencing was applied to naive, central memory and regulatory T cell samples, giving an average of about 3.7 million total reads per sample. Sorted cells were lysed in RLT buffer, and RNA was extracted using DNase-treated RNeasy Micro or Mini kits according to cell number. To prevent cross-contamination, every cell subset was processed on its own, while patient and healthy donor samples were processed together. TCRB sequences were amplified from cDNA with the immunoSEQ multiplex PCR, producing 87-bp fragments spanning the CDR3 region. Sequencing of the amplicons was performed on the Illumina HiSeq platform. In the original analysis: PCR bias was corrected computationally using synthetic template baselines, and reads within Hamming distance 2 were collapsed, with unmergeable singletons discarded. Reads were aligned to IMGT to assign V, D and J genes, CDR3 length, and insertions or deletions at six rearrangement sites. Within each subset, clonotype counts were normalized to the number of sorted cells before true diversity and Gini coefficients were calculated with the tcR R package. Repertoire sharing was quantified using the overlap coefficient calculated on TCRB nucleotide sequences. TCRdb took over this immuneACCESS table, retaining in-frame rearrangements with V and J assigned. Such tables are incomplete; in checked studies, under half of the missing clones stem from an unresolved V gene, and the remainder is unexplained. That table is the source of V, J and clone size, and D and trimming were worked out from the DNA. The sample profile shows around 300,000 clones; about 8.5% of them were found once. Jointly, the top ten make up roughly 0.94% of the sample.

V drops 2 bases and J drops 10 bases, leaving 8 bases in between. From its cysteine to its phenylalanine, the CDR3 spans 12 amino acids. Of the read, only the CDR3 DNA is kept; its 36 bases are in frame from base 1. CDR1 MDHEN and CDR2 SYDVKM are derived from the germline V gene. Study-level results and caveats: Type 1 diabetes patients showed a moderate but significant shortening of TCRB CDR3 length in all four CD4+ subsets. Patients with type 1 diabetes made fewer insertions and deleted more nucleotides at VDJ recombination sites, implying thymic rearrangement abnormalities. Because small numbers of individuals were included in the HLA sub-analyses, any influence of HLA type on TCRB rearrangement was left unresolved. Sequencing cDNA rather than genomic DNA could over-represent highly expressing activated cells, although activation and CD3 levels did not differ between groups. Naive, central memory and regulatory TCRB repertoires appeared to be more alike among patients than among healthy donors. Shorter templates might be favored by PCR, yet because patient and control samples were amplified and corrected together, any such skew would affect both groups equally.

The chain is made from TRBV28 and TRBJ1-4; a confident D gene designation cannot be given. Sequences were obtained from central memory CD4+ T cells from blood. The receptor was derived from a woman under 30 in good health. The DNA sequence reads TGTGCCAGCAGTTTAAACGGCCGAAAACTGTTTTTT. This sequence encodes CASSLNGRKLFF.